The entry that follows covers one T cell receptor beta chain sequence. This sample was included in a study of cytotoxic CD8 clonotypes in ibrutinib-treated CLL. This CDR3 contains 12 residues. The V end lost 6 bases, the J end lost 4 bases, and 12 bases lay between the germline ends. Germline loops: CDR1 SQVTM, CDR2 ANQGSEA. Assay used: immunoSEQ multiplex PCR; TCRdb lists only in-frame clones, some missing. The sample lists about 160,000 clones, around 84% seen once, with approximately 2% in the top ten. The chain combines TRBV29-1 with TRBJ1-1; TRBD1 might be the D (5 bases). This TCR was sampled from a human donor with chronic lymphocytic leukemia. The sequences come from PBMCs, collected after 12 months of ibrutinib treatment. The CDR3 sequence is CSVAPGFTEAFF. The CDR3 coding sequence is TGCAGCGTCGCTCCAGGGTTCACTGAAGCTTTCTTT.